This T cell receptor (beta chain) was captured in a study of blood T cell repertoires in COVID-19. Study-wide context: Sites in the United States, Italy and Spain provided acute and convalescent COVID-19 samples. In each case, the material was cDNA or gDNA derived from T cells, B-cell-depleted T cells, or PBMCs.

The CDR3 consists of 13 residues. Trimming cost V 5 bases and J 7 bases; bases outside gene matches: 7. Original methodology: The authors estimated nucleated cell counts from reference gene primer amplification. Produced via immunoSEQ multiplex PCR; TCRdb's table is partial and in-frame only. V and J calls plus clone size are reproduced from that table; the DNA served to infer D and trimming. Of 200,000 to 250,000 clones in the sample, under 90% were seen once. V is TRBV12-3 or TRBV12-4 and J is TRBJ1-1; 7 nucleotides match TRBD1. The clonotype originates from a man aged 80 or over with acute or convalescent COVID-19. Sequencing was done on a sample of peripheral blood. The CDR3 region has the DNA TGTGCCAGCAGTAGTAGGGCAGGGGGTGAAGCTTTCTTT. Protein sequence: CASSSRAGGEAFF.